What follows describes a single T cell receptor beta chain. The data were obtained in a study of blood T cell repertoires in COVID-19. Study background: Collection of acute and convalescent COVID-19 samples took place in the United States, Italy and Spain.

Germline V gene sequence: CDR1 ENHRY, CDR2 SYGVKD. V was trimmed by 2 bases and J by 0 bases, leaving 4 bases between them. CDR3 length equals 14 residues. This table comes from immunoSEQ multiplex PCR, and its TCRdb copy is limited to in-frame clones, with some not included. The table has 150,000 to 200,000 clones, roughly 87% seen once. This receptor was obtained from a human donor with acute COVID-19. The donor label of this sample is uncertain. Sample: PBMCs or T cells enriched from blood (not recorded which). The V gene is TRBV10-3, the J gene TRBJ2-2; no clear D gene. The CDR3 nucleotides read TGTGCCATCAGTGAGGCAGCGAACACCGGGGAGCTGTTTTTT. Translating it yields CAISEAANTGELFF.